Here is one T cell receptor beta chain with its context. Antigen unknown. Vbeta (60) and Jbeta (13) primers were used in the PCR. Sequencing was performed with immunoSEQ multiplex PCR; in TCRdb, only in-frame clones are kept and a portion is missing. The data show approximately 100,000 clones, roughly 70% seen once. These data originate in a study of cytomegalovirus exposure and HLA in healthy donors. Study-wide context: Earlier, 95 million to 130 million unique TCR beta sequences were recovered from some 200 million T cells by an analysis.

Study-wide results and limits: Most TCRs appeared rarely, but some public TCRs recurred in many donors. In an earlier analysis, productive rearrangement rates for most beta V segments clustered near 90% or 30%. In the analysis, some V segments, TRBV6-2 and TRBV6-3 included, were excluded as indistinguishable.

The CDR3 has 17 residues. Trimming pared 8 bases from V and 3 bases from J, leaving 26 bases between. In germline, CDR1 is MDHEN, CDR2 SYDVKM. The sequenced sample was PBMCs. The sequence derives from a man aged 45-65 years in good health and CMV-seronegative. This chain links TRBV28 with TRBJ2-7; tentatively, D is TRBD2 (6 bases). As DNA, the CDR3 is TGTGCCAGCGCGGGACGCCGGAGGCTAGCCAAGAACTACGAGCAGTACTTC. Translation gives CASAGRRRLAKNYEQYF.